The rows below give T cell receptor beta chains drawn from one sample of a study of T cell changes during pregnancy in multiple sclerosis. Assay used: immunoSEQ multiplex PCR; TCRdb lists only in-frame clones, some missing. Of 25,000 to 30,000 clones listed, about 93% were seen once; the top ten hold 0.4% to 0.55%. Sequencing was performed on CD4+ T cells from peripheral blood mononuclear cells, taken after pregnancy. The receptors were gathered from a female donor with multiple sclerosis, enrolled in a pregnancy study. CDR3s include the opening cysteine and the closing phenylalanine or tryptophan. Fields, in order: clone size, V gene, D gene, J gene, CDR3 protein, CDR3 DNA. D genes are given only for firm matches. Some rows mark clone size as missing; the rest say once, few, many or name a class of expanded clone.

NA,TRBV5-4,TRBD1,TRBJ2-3,CASSPDRGTDTQYF,TGTGCCAGCAGTCCGGACAGGGGCACAGATACGCAGTATTTT
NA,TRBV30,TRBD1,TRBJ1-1,CAMDRVGAEAFF,TGTGCCATGGACAGGGTTGGGGCTGAAGCTTTCTTT
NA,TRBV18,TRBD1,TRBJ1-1,CASSPRGTVNTEAFF,TGTGCCAGCTCACCACGGGGGACAGTGAACACTGAAGCTTTCTTT
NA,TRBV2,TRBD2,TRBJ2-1,CASGGLAGYEQFF,TGTGCCAGCGGGGGACTAGCGGGATATGAGCAGTTCTTC
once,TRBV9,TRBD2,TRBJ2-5,CASSAVRGVAGDQETQYF,TGTGCCAGCAGCGCCGTACGGGGGGTAGCGGGGGACCAAGAGACCCAGTACTTC
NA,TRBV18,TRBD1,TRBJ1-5,CASSRDRDGQPQHF,TGTGCCAGCTCACGAGACAGGGATGGCCAGCCCCAGCATTTT
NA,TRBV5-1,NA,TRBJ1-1,CASSSTQNTEAFF,TGCGCCAGCAGCTCCACACAGAACACTGAAGCTTTCTTT
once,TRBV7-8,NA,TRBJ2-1,CASSLESFSYNEQFF,TGTGCCAGCAGCTTAGAATCTTTCTCCTACAATGAGCAGTTCTTC
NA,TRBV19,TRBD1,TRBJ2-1,CASAGTGGNEQFF,TGTGCCAGCGCCGGGACAGGGGGGAATGAGCAGTTCTTC
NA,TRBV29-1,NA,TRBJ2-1,CSVEGPGGLWNEQFF,TGCAGCGTTGAAGGACCAGGGGGGCTGTGGAATGAGCAGTTCTTC
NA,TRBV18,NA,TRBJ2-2,CASSSALRANTGELFF,TGTGCCAGCTCTTCCGCCTTGAGAGCGAACACCGGGGAGCTGTTTTTT
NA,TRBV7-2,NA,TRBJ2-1,CASSLDRASYNEQFF,TGTGCCAGCAGCTTAGACAGGGCCTCCTACAATGAGCAGTTCTTC
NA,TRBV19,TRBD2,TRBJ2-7,CASSSGTRGGRYEQYF,TGTGCCAGTAGCTCCGGGACTAGAGGGGGTAGATACGAGCAGTACTTC
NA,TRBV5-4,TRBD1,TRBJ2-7,CASTLDRAYEQYF,TGTGCCAGCACCCTGGACAGGGCTTACGAGCAGTACTTC
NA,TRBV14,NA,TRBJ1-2,CASSRGSTNYGYTF,TGTGCCAGCAGCCGTGGGTCGACAAACTATGGCTACACCTTC
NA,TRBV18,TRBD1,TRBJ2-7,CASQSGQGTSYEQYF,TGTGCCAGCCAAAGTGGACAGGGGACCTCCTACGAGCAGTACTTC
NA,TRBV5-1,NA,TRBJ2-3,CASSLGAADTQYF,TGCGCCAGCAGCTTGGGAGCGGCAGATACGCAGTATTTT
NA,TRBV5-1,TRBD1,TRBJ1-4,CASSSPRQGSNEKLFF,TGCGCCAGCAGCTCGCCGAGACAGGGGTCGAATGAAAAACTGTTTTTT
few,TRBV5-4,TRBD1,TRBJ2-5,CASSLQGAQETQYF,TGTGCCAGCAGCCTACAGGGGGCTCAAGAGACCCAGTACTTC
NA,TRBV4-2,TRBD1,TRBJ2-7,CASSQDWFGTGDNEQYF,TGTGCCAGCAGCCAAGATTGGTTCGGGACAGGGGATAACGAGCAGTACTTC